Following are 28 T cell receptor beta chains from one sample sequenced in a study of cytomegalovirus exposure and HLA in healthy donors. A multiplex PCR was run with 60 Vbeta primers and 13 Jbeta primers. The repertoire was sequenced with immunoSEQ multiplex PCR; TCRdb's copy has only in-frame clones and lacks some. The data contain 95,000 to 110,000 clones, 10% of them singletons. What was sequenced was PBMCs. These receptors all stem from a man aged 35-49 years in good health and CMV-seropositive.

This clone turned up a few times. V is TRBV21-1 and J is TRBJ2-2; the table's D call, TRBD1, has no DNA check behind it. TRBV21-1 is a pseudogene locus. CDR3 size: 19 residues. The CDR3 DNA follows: TGTGCCAGCAGCAAAAATATCGTGTGTACACCCTTCAAAACCGGGGAGCTGTTTTTT. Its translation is CASSKNIVCTPFKTGELFF.

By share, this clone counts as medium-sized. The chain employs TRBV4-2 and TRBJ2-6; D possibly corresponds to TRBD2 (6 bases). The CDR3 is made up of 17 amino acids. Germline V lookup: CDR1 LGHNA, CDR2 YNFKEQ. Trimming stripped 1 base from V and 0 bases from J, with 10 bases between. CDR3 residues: CASSQGDSISGANVLTF. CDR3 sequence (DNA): TGTGCCAGCAGCCAAGGGGACTCCATCTCTGGGGCCAACGTCCTGACTTTC.

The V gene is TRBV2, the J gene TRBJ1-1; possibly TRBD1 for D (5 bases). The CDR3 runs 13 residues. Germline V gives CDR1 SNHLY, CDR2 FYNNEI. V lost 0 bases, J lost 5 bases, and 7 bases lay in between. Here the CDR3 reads CASSEAGGTEAFF. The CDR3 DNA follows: TGTGCCAGCAGTGAAGCGGGGGGGACTGAAGCTTTCTTT.

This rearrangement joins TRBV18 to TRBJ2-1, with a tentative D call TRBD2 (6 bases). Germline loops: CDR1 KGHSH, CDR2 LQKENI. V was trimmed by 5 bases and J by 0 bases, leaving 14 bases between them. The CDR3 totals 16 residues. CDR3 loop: CASSSLDGSSYNEQFF. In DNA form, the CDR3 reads TGTGCCAGCTCATCCTTGGACGGGAGCTCCTACAATGAGCAGTTCTTC.

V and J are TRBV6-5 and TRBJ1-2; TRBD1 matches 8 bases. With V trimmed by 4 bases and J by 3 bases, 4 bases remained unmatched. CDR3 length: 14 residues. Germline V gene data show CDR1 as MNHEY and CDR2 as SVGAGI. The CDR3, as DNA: TGTGCCAGCAGTTTGGACAGGGCTGACTATGGCTACACCTTC. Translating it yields CASSLDRADYGYTF.

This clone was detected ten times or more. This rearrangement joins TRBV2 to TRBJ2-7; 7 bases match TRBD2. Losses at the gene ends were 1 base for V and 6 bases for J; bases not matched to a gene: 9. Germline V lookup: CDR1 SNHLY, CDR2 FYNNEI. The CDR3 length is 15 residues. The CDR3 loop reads CASSEGAAGLGEQYF. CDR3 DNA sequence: TGTGCCAGCAGTGAAGGGGCAGCGGGACTGGGCGAGCAGTACTTC.

This chain's CDR3 is CASSQDRVSEQYF. The CDR3, as DNA: TGCGCCAGCAGCCAGGACAGGGTCAGTGAGCAGTACTTC. V and J are TRBV4-3 and TRBJ2-7; TRBD1 agrees at 8 bases. The germline V gene encodes CDR1 LGHNA and CDR2 YSLEER. The CDR3 spans 13 residues. V trimming: 3 bases; J trimming: 7 bases; junction bases outside the gene matches: 5.

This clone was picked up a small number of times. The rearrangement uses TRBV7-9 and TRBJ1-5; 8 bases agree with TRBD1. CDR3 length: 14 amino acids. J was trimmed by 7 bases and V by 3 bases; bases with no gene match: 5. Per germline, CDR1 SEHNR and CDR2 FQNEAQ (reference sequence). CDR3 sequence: CASSFGQGTQPQHF. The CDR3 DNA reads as TGTGCCAGCAGCTTCGGACAGGGAACGCAGCCCCAGCATTTT.

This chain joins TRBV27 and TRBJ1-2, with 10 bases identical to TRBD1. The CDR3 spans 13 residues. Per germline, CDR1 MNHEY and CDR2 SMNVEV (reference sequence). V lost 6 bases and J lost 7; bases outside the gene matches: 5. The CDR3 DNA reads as TGTGCCAGCAGCCCCGGGACAGGGGTTGGCTACACCTTC. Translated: CASSPGTGVGYTF.

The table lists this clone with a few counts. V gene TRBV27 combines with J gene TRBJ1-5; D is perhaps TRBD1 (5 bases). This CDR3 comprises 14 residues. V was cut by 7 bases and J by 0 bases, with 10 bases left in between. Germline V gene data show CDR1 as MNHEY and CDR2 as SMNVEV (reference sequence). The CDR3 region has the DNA TGTGCCAGCAATCACAGGTATAGCAATCAGCCCCAGCATTTT. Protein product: CASNHRYSNQPQHF.

The CDR3 loop is CATQGYGDSPLHF. The CDR3 nucleotides read TGTGCCACACAGGGGTACGGGGATTCACCCCTCCACTTT. The chain couples TRBV27 to TRBJ1-6; 7 bases line up with TRBD1. Germline assignment: CDR1 MNHEY and CDR2 SMNVEV (reference sequence). The CDR3 is 13 residues long. With 10 bases clipped from V and 8 bases from J, the junction kept 8 bases outside the gene matches.

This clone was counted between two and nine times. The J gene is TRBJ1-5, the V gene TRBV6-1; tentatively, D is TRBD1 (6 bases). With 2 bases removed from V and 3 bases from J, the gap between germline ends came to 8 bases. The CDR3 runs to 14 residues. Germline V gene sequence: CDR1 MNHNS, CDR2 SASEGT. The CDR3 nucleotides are TGTGCCAGCAGTGAAAGACAGGACAATCAGCCCCAGCATTTT. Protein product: CASSERQDNQPQHF.

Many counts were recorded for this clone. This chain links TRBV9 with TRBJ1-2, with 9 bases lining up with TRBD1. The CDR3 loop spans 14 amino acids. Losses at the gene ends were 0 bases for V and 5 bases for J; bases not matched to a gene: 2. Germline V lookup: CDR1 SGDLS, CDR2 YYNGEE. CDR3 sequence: CASSVAGTGYGYTF. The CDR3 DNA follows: TGTGCCAGCAGCGTAGCTGGGACAGGGTATGGCTACACCTTC.

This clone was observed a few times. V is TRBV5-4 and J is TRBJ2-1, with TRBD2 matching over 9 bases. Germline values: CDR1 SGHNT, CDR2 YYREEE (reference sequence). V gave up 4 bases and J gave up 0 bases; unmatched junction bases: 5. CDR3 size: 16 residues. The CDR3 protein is CASSPDSGSSYNEQFF. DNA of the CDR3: TGTGCCAGCAGCCCTGATAGCGGGAGCTCCTACAATGAGCAGTTCTTC. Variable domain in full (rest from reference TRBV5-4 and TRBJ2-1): ETGVTQSPTHLIKTRGQQVTLRCSSQSGHNTVSWYQQALGQGPQFIFQYYREEENGRGNFPPRFSGLQFPNYSSELNVNALELDDSALYLCASSPDSGSSYNEQFFGPGTRLTVL.

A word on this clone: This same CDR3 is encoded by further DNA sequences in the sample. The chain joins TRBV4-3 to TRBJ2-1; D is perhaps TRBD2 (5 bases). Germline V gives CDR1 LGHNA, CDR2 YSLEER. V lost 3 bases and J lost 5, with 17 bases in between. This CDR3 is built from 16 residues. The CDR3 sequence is CASSQRGLAVHNEQFF. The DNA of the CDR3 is TGCGCCAGCAGCCAGCGCGGACTCGCGGTTCACAATGAGCAGTTCTTC.

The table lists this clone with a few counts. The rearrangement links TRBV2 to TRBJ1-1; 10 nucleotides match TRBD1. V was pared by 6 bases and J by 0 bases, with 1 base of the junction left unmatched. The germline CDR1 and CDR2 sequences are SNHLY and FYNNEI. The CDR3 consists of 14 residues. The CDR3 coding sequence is TGTGCCAGCAGGGGACAGGGGATGAACACTGAAGCTTTCTTT. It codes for CASRGQGMNTEAFF.

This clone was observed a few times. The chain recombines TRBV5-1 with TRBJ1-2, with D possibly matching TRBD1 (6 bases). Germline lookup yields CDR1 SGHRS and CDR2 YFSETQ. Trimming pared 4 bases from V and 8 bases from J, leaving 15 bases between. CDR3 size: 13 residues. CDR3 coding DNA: TGCGCCAGCAGCCCGGGACAAGGACTCGGCTACACCTTC. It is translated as CASSPGQGLGYTF.

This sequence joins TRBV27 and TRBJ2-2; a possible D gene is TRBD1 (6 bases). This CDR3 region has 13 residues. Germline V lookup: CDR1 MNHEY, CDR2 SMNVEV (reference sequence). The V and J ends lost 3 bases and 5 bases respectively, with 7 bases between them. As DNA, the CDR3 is TGTGCCAGCAGTTTCACAGGGACCGGGGAGCTGTTTTTT. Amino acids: CASSFTGTGELFF.

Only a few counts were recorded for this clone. The CDR3 loop is CASSLVSEGTDTQYF. The CDR3 bases are TGTGCCAGCAGCTTAGTGAGCGAGGGCACAGATACGCAGTATTTT. V gene TRBV11-2 combines with J gene TRBJ2-3; unclear D gene. Germline V gene sequence: CDR1 SGHAT, CDR2 FQNNGV. The CDR3 consists of 15 residues. Trimming left V 1 base short and J 1 base short, with 9 bases between.

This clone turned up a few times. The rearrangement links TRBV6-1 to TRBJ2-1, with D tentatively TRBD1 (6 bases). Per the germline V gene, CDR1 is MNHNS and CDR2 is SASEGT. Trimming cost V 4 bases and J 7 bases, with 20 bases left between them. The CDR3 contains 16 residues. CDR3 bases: TGTGCCAGCAGTGGAGGACCCGGCAGGGGAAGGAATGAGCAGTTCTTC. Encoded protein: CASSGGPGRGRNEQFF.

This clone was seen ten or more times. The CDR3 loop is CASSDAGQSSYNEQFF. CDR3 nucleotides: TGTGCCAGCAGTGACGCGGGACAGAGCTCCTACAATGAGCAGTTCTTC. This rearrangement joins TRBV6-4 to TRBJ2-1; maybe TRBD1 (7 bases). CDR1 and CDR2 (germline): MRHNA, SNTAGT. Trimming stripped 2 bases from V and 0 bases from J, with 11 bases between. The CDR3 spans 16 residues.

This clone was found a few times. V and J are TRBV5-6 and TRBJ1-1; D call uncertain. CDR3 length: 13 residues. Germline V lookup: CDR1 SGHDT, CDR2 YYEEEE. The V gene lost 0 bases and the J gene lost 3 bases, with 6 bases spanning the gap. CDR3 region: CASSLDRDTEAFF. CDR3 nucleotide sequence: TGTGCCAGCAGCTTGGACCGGGACACTGAAGCTTTCTTT. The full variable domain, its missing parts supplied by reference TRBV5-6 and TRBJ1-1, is DAGVTQSPTHLIKTRGQQVTLRCSPKSGHDTVSWYQQALGQGPQFIFQYYEEEERQRGNFPDRFSGHQFPNYSSELNVNALLLGDSALYLCASSLDRDTEAFFGQGTRLTVV.

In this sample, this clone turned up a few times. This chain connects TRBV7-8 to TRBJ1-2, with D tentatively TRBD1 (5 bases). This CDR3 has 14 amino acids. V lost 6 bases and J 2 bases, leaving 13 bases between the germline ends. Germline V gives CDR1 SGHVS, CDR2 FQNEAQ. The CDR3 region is CASRQIPGNYGYTF. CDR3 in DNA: TGTGCCAGCAGACAAATCCCAGGGAACTATGGCTACACCTTC.

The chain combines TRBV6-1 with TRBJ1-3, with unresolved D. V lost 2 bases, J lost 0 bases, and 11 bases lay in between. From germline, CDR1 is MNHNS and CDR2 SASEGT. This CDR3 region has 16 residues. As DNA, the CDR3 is TGTGCCAGCAGTGAACGGGCCGACTACTCTGGAAACACCATATATTTT. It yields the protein CASSERADYSGNTIYF.

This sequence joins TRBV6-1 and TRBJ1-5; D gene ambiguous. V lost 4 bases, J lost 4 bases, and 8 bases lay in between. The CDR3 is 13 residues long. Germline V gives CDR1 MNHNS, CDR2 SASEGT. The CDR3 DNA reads TGTGCCAGCAGTGTATCCTTAAATCAGCCCCAGCATTTT. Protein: CASSVSLNQPQHF.

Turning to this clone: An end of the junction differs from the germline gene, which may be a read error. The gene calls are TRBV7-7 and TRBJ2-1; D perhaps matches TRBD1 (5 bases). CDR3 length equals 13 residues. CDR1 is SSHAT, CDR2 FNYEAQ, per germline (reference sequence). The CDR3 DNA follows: TGTGCTAGCAGCCCCTCTCCCCAGGGCAAGCAGTTCTTC. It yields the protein CASSPSPQGKQFF.

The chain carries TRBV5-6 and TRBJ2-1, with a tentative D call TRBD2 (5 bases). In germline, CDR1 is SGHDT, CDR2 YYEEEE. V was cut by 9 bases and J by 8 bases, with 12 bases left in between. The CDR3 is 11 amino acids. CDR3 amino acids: CATSEGDEQFF. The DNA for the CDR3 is TGTGCCACTTCTGAGGGCGATGAGCAGTTCTTC.

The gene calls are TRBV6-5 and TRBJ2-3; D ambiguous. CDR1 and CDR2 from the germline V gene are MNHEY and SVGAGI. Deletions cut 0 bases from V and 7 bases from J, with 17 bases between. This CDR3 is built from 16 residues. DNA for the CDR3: TGTGCCAGCAGTTACTCAAGGATTGTTCGGAGAAATACGCAGTATTTT. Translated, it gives CASSYSRIVRRNTQYF.